Sequencing of this T cell receptor beta chain was carried out in a study of CD8 T cells in ankylosing spondylitis. TCRdb processed the 5' RACE reads anew with MiXCR; each CDR3 protein has one entry. The sample includes roughly 130,000 distinct CDR3 sequences, approximately 9.7% of them seen just once. There are many counts of this clonotype. J was trimmed by 1 base and V by 5 bases; bases with no gene match: 11. The CDR3 runs to 16 residues. The sequence was collected from a male donor with ankylosing spondylitis or in good health (not recorded which). The sample taken for sequencing was blood, either unsorted or a sorted T cell fraction (not recorded which). The V gene is TRBV12-3 or TRBV12-4, the J gene TRBJ2-7, with TRBD1 matching 7 bases. The CDR3 nucleotides are TGTGCCAGCAGTATTTTGACAGGGCAAGAATCCTACGAGCAGTACTTC. Amino acid sequence: CASSILTGQESYEQYF.